These T cell receptor beta chains were read from a single sample in a study of long-term antiretroviral therapy in people with HIV. Measured with immunoSEQ multiplex PCR; TCRdb has only the in-frame clones, and not every one. This sample yields 30,000 to 40,000 clones, of which 83% are seen a single time; 7.9% belongs to the top ten. Material: unsorted PBMCs, obtained 0.4 years before starting antiretroviral therapy. The receptors originated from a man aged 18-30 years with HIV. Both conserved end residues are part of each CDR3. The D gene is left open where the match is weak. Not every row has a clone size; where given, it reads once, few, many or a size class.

j_call	clone_size	v_call	d_call	cdr3_nt	cdr3_aa
TRBJ1-4	few	TRBV25-1	NA	TGTGCCAGCAGTGGTCTGGGAAAACTGTTTTTT	CASSGLGKLFF
TRBJ1-2	NA	TRBV14	TRBD1	TGTGCCAGCAGCCAAGACTTCCGGGACAGGGGTCAATATGGCTACACCTTC	CASSQDFRDRGQYGYTF
TRBJ1-1	NA	TRBV18	NA	TGTGCCAGCTCACAAGACACAGGGTTTGGCGACGGCACTGAAGCTTTCTTT	CASSQDTGFGDGTEAFF
TRBJ2-5	NA	TRBV9	NA	TGTGCCAGCAGCCCTAGGGCACGGGGAGAGACCCAGTACTTC	CASSPRARGETQYF
TRBJ2-5	once	TRBV9	NA	TGTGCCAGCGCCCTCGGGTTCCAAGAGACCCAGTACTTC	CASALGFQETQYF
TRBJ2-1	NA	TRBV13	NA	TGTGCCAGCAGCGTGGGGGCGGGCGGGATGGAGCAGTTCTTC	CASSVGAGGMEQFF
TRBJ2-5	NA	TRBV7-9	NA	TGTGCCAGCAGCCCCGACAGTGGCGAGACCCAGTACTTC	CASSPDSGETQYF
TRBJ2-1	NA	TRBV7-7	NA	TGTGCTAGCAGCTCAACAGCCGACAGGAGCAATGAGCAGTTCTTC	CASSSTADRSNEQFF
TRBJ1-4	NA	TRBV6-1	NA	TGTGTCGTGGAGGGGACAAATAATGAAAAACTGTTTTTT	CVVEGTNNEKLFF
TRBJ1-1	few	TRBV7-6	NA	TGTGCCAGCAGCTTAGTTGGACAGCACACTGAAGCTTTCTTT	CASSLVGQHTEAFF